The 13 T cell receptor beta chains given below trace back to one sample, sequenced in a study of shared clonotypes between healthy human individuals. Repertoires were generated with immunoSEQ multiplex PCR, while TCRdb's copy carries only in-frame clones and drops some. The table includes a few hundred thousand clones, roughly 79% detected once. Input material: PBMCs. The receptors derive from a woman in her forties in good health. Some clones in this sample may be carry-over from other donors' samples.

The chain combines TRBV7-3 with TRBJ2-1; 8 bases map to TRBD2. J lost 9 bases, V lost 5 bases, and 9 bases had no gene match. CDR3 length: 14 amino acids. The V gene's germline CDR1 is SGHTA and CDR2 FQGTGA. CDR3 coding DNA: TGTGCCAGCAGCCCCGGGACTAGGGTCGCTGAGCAGTTCTTC. As protein: CASSPGTRVAEQFF.

As regards this clone: It differs at one base from a far larger clone, so likely a read error. Other DNA variants within this sample encode the same CDR3. This chain uses TRBV30 with TRBJ2-2; either TRBD1 or TRBD2 may fit D (6 bases each). Germline V lookup: CDR1 GTSNPN, CDR2 SVGIG (reference sequence). The CDR3 has 15 residues. As DNA, the CDR3 is TGTGCCCGGAGGAGTGCAGGGGAGGATACCGGGGAGCTGTTTTTT. It is translated as CARRSAGEDTGELFF.

This chain joins TRBV7-8 and TRBJ2-5; 10 positions match TRBD2. CDR1 SGHVS and CDR2 FQNEAQ come from the germline V gene. Unmatched junction bases numbered 16, after V lost 0 bases and J lost 3 bases. The CDR3 sequence is 20 residues long. As DNA, the CDR3 is TGTGCCAGCAGCTTAGCGAATGGAGCGGGAGGGCCGTTTAGGGAAGAGACCCAGTACTTC. As protein: CASSLANGAGGPFREETQYF.

V and J are TRBV5-6 and TRBJ1-4; D is perhaps TRBD1 (5 bases). Germline CDR1 is SGHDT and CDR2 is YYEEEE. The CDR3 runs 16 residues. Deletions cut 0 bases from V and 8 bases from J, with 17 bases between. The CDR3 bases are TGTGCCAGCAGCTTGGTTCCTGGGACCGGTTACGAAAAACTGTTTTTT. Translating gives CASSLVPGTGYEKLFF.

The chain has TRBV28 and TRBJ1-2, with D perhaps matching TRBD1 (5 bases). V was cut by 8 bases and J by 0 bases, with 16 bases left in between. Per the germline V gene, CDR1 is MDHEN and CDR2 is SYDVKM. This CDR3 has 15 residues. The CDR3, as DNA: TGTGCCAGCTCAAGGTGGGGGTCGGCTAACTATGGCTACACCTTC. Encoded protein: CASSRWGSANYGYTF.

Details on this clone: A much larger clone is a single base away; this may be a read error. The rearrangement uses TRBV28 and TRBJ2-1, with D unclear. The V end lost 6 bases, the J end lost 6 bases, and 6 bases lay between the germline ends. The germline CDR1 and CDR2 sequences are MDHEN and SYDVKM. The CDR3 contains 11 residues. CDR3 coding DNA: TGTGCCAGCAGCCTATTCAATGAGCAGTTCTTC. Residues: CASSLFNEQFF.

This clone was counted ten times or more. V gene TRBV6-4 combines with J gene TRBJ2-1, with D perhaps assigned TRBD1 or TRBD2 (6 bases each). The CDR3 covers 14 residues. Germline-derived CDR1 and CDR2 are MRHNA and SNTAGT. V was pared by 2 bases and J by 7 bases, with 12 bases between. The chain's CDR3 is CASSDGGGGNEQFF. The CDR3 nucleotides read TGTGCCAGCAGTGACGGGGGCGGAGGGAATGAGCAGTTCTTC.

This clone appeared a few times. This chain joins TRBV5-4 and TRBJ2-3; D unclear. The length of the CDR3 is 13 residues. Germline-derived CDR1 and CDR2 are SGHNT and YYREEE (reference sequence). V lost 10 bases and J lost 3, with 15 bases in between. The CDR3, as DNA: TGTGCCTCCCAAAGTCTCCTTACAGATACGCAGTATTTT. This encodes CASQSLLTDTQYF.

The rearrangement links TRBV11-2 to TRBJ2-1, with TRBD2 matching 10 bases. There are 15 residues in the CDR3. Germline lookup yields CDR1 SGHAT and CDR2 FQNNGV. After removal of 2 bases from V and 5 bases from J, the junction contained 3 bases not matched to a gene. CDR3 in amino acids: CASSLSSGGHNEQFF. CDR3 coding DNA: TGTGCCAGCAGCTTATCTAGCGGGGGCCACAATGAGCAGTTCTTC.

Of note for this clone: Different DNA sequences within this sample yield the same CDR3. V usage is TRBV7-2 and J usage is TRBJ2-7; D remains ambiguous. CDR1 and CDR2 from the germline V gene are SGHTA and FQGNSA. The CDR3 totals 13 residues. The ends were cut back, 3 bases at V and 0 bases at J, with 6 bases in the middle. The CDR3, as DNA: TGTGCCAGCAGCTTGACTGACTCCTACGAGCAGTACTTC. Translated, it gives CASSLTDSYEQYF.

The V gene is TRBV7-2, the J gene TRBJ2-7; 11 bases are a match to TRBD2. J gave up 3 bases and V 8 bases, and 3 bases lay outside the gene matches. Germline CDR1 reads SGHTA; CDR2 reads FQGNSA. The CDR3 spans 13 residues. CDR3 sequence: CASGTSGIYEQYF. The CDR3 DNA follows: TGTGCCAGCGGGACTAGCGGTATCTACGAGCAGTACTTC.

This chain links TRBV5-1 with TRBJ2-3; weak D call: TRBD1 (5 bases). The V end was cut by 6 bases, the J end by 0 bases, with 20 bases between. The CDR3 length is 17 residues. Germline assignment: CDR1 SGHRS and CDR2 YFSETQ. CDR3 in DNA: TGCGCCAGCAACCCTCAGGTCCTAGGGGCTAGCACAGATACGCAGTATTTT. Its protein product is CASNPQVLGASTDTQYF.

CDR3 sequence reads: CASSAESGVTEAFF. In DNA form, the CDR3 reads TGTGCCAGCAGTGCCGAATCGGGGGTCACTGAAGCTTTCTTT. This rearrangement joins TRBV6-4 to TRBJ1-1, with a weak D call TRBD1 (5 bases). Germline CDR1 and CDR2: MRHNA and SNTAGT. The CDR3 consists of 14 residues. The V end was cut by 4 bases, the J end by 4 bases, with 13 bases between.